These 15 T cell receptor beta chains originate from one sample sequenced in a study of shared clonotypes between healthy human individuals. Sequenced by immunoSEQ multiplex PCR; TCRdb stores in-frame clones only, minus some. The sample carries about 470,000 clones, about four fifths recorded once. Sequencing was performed on PBMCs. These receptors were obtained from a woman in her thirties or forties in good health. Some clones in this sample may be carry-over from other donors' samples.

The V gene is TRBV13, the J gene TRBJ2-1, with 9 bases that match TRBD2. Germline V lookup: CDR1 PRHDT, CDR2 FYEKMQ (reference sequence). CDR3 length: 17 residues. Trimming took 6 bases from V and 1 from J; bases not matched to a gene: 10. The CDR3 reads CASRGTGTSRSYNEQFF. The CDR3 coding sequence is TGTGCCAGCAGAGGGACCGGGACTAGCCGGTCCTACAATGAGCAGTTCTTC.

The CDR3 loop reads CASSRGGANEKLFF. CDR3 DNA: TGTGCCAGCAGCCGGGGGGGGGCTAATGAAAAACTGTTTTTT. This chain joins TRBV5-4 and TRBJ1-4, with D possibly matching TRBD1 (5 bases). Germline CDR1 is SGHNT and CDR2 is YYREEE (reference sequence). CDR3 length equals 14 residues. The V end lost 4 bases, the J end lost 3 bases, and 10 bases lay between the germline ends.

CDR3 sequence reads: CASSLRDRDSYEQYF. The CDR3 nucleotides are TGTGCCAGCAGCTTGAGGGACAGGGACTCCTACGAGCAGTACTTC. The V call is TRBV5-4, the J call TRBJ2-7; 9 bases fit TRBD1. This CDR3 is built from 15 residues. The germline V gene encodes CDR1 SGHNT and CDR2 YYREEE (reference sequence). V gave up 1 base and J gave up 0 bases; unmatched junction bases: 2. The full variable domain, completed using reference TRBV5-4 and TRBJ2-7, is ETGVTQSPTHLIKTRGQQVTLRCSSQSGHNTVSWYQQALGQGPQFIFQYYREEENGRGNFPPRFSGLQFPNYSSELNVNALELDDSALYLCASSLRDRDSYEQYFGPGTRLTVT.

The chain links TRBV15 to TRBJ1-5, with D possibly being TRBD1 (5 bases). Germline-derived CDR1 and CDR2 are LNHNV and YYDKDF (reference sequence). V lost 4 bases to trimming and J lost 5 bases, with 15 bases between them. The CDR3 covers 15 residues. CDR3: CATSTDREYDQPQHF. CDR3 DNA: TGTGCCACCAGCACTGACAGAGAGTACGATCAGCCCCAGCATTTT.

The J gene is TRBJ2-6, the V gene TRBV6-1; TRBD1 matches 8 bases. The V gene's germline CDR1 is MNHNS and CDR2 SASEGT. The CDR3 totals 15 residues. V lost 6 bases, J lost 0 bases, and 1 base stayed unmatched. CDR3 residues: CASSGQGSGANVLTF. The CDR3 DNA reads as TGTGCCAGCAGCGGACAGGGCTCTGGGGCCAACGTCCTGACTTTC.

This clone has only one observation. The gene calls are TRBV9 and TRBJ2-7; D might be TRBD2 (6 bases). V shed 3 bases and J shed 4 bases, with 11 bases lying between them. Germline-derived CDR1 and CDR2 are SGDLS and YYNGEE. The CDR3 is 13 amino acids. CDR3 DNA sequence: TGTGCCAGCAGCGGGGACGGGACTTACGAGCAGTACTTC. Protein sequence: CASSGDGTYEQYF.

This clone appeared a few times. The chain couples TRBV30 to TRBJ1-1; D unclear. This CDR3 has 12 amino acids. V was shortened by 2 bases and J by 2 bases, with 6 bases between the two germline ends. Germline CDR1 GTSNPN, CDR2 SVGIG (reference sequence). Here the CDR3 reads CAWSRANTEAFF. Here the CDR3 DNA reads TGTGCCTGGAGTAGGGCAAACACTGAAGCTTTCTTT. Together with reference TRBV30 and TRBJ1-1, the CDR3 gives the full variable domain: SQTIHQWPATLVQPVGSPLSLECTVEGTSNPNLYWYRQAAGRGLQLLFYSVGIGQISSEVPQNLSASRPQDRQFILSSKKLLLSDSGFYLCAWSRANTEAFFGQGTRLTVV.

The chain has TRBV18 and TRBJ1-1, with D uncertain. Between the trimmed V and J ends, which lost 3 bases and 0 bases, there was a span of 5 bases. The CDR3 sequence is 13 residues long. The V gene's germline CDR1 is KGHSH and CDR2 LQKENI. The CDR3 sequence: CASSPTVNTEAFF. CDR3 bases: TGTGCCAGCTCACCCACAGTGAACACTGAAGCTTTCTTT. Together with reference TRBV18 and TRBJ1-1, the CDR3 gives the full variable domain: NAGVMQNPRHLVRRRGQEARLRCSPMKGHSHVYWYRQLPEEGLKFMVYLQKENIIDESGMPKERFSAEFPKEGPSILRIQQVVRGDSAAYFCASSPTVNTEAFFGQGTRLTVV.

This clone turned up a few times. The rearrangement joins TRBV7-2 to TRBJ2-1; D gene uncertain. The CDR3 is made up of 14 amino acids. In germline, CDR1 is SGHTA, CDR2 FQGNSA. V gave up 1 base and J gave up 5 bases, with 9 bases separating them. CDR3 residues: CASSLVRNNNEQFF. The CDR3 DNA reads as TGTGCCAGCAGCTTAGTGCGGAACAACAATGAGCAGTTCTTC. The full variable domain, in which reference TRBV7-2 and TRBJ2-1 provide the parts outside the CDR3, is GAGVSQSPSNKVTEKGKDVELRCDPISGHTALYWYRQSLGQGLEFLIYFQGNSAPDKSGLPSDRFSAERTGGSVSTLTIQRTQQEDSAVYLCASSLVRNNNEQFFGPGTRLTVL.

The J gene is TRBJ2-1, the V gene TRBV6-6, with 9 bases matching TRBD2. The CDR3 is 15 amino acids. Germline V gene sequence: CDR1 MNHNY, CDR2 SVGAGI (reference sequence). V was pared by 6 bases and J by 4 bases, with 7 bases of the junction left unmatched. The CDR3 DNA follows: TGTGCCAGCAGACCCCTAGCGGGGACGTACAATGAGCAGTTCTTC. Translated, it gives CASRPLAGTYNEQFF.

Comment on this clone: The same CDR3 can be traced to other DNA sequences in this sample. The chain's CDR3 is CASYGGGYGYTF. For the CDR3, the DNA is TGTGCCAGCTACGGGGGCGGCTATGGCTACACCTTC. The chain is built from TRBV27 and TRBJ1-2; a weak D match, TRBD1 (6 bases). With 8 bases removed from V and 4 bases from J, the gap between germline ends came to 11 bases. Germline-derived CDR1 and CDR2 are MNHEY and SMNVEV (reference sequence). The CDR3 runs to 12 residues.

This clone was seen a handful of times. The J gene is TRBJ1-1, the V gene TRBV30; D perhaps matches TRBD1 (5 bases). The CDR3 is made up of 14 amino acids. With 3 bases removed from V and 0 bases from J, the gap between germline ends came to 11 bases. The germline CDR1 and CDR2 sequences are GTSNPN and SVGIG (reference sequence). CDR3 nucleotide sequence: TGTGCCTGGAGCCGGGACGGTTTGAACACTGAAGCTTTCTTT. Translation gives CAWSRDGLNTEAFF.

A single count supports this clone. A much larger clone differs from this one at a single base, so this may be a read error. The V gene is TRBV19, the J gene TRBJ1-4; TRBD1 is a possible D gene (6 bases). In germline, CDR1 is LNHDA, CDR2 SQIVND (reference sequence). CDR3 size: 16 residues. The CDR3 DNA follows: TGTGCCAGTAGTATCGGACGCCAGGGGACGGGAGAAAAACTGTCTTTT. Residues: CASSIGRQGTGEKLSF.

In this sample, this clone turned up once. V usage is TRBV7-2 and J usage is TRBJ2-1, with 7 bases identical to TRBD1. Germline CDR1 reads SGHTA; CDR2 reads FQGNSA. This CDR3 contains 15 residues. V lost 3 bases and J lost 2; bases outside the gene matches: 4. This CDR3 reads CASSFTGAPYNEQFF. Here the CDR3 DNA reads TGTGCCAGCAGCTTTACAGGGGCCCCCTACAATGAGCAGTTCTTC.

The chain combines TRBV5-1 with TRBJ1-1; D is unresolved. Trimming took off 6 bases at V and 5 bases at J, with 14 bases between the two ends. This CDR3 is built from 13 residues. Germline CDR1 reads SGHRS; CDR2 reads YFSETQ. Here the CDR3 reads CASTMEAGTEAFF. For the CDR3, the DNA is TGCGCCAGCACCATGGAAGCGGGGACTGAAGCTTTCTTT.